This TCR beta chain originates from a study of blood T cell repertoires in COVID-19. Study overall: Specimens from acute and convalescent COVID-19 originated in the United States, Italy and Spain.

The assay was immunoSEQ multiplex PCR, and TCRdb's table has in-frame clones only and misses some. The profile shows around 100,000 clones, around 88% of them singletons. Trimming removed 7 bases from V and 2 bases from J; junction bases left unmatched: 12. The germline V gene encodes CDR1 GTSNPN and CDR2 SVGIG (reference sequence). CDR3 length: 16 residues. The gene calls are TRBV30 and TRBJ2-1; 9 bases line up with TRBD1. Sequencing was done on a sample of peripheral blood. The TCR sequence derives from a human donor in a cohort sampled during active COVID-19. The CDR3 loop reads CALGTGSLQTYNEQFF. The CDR3 coding sequence is TGTGCCTTAGGGACAGGGTCCCTCCAAACCTACAATGAGCAGTTCTTC.